Listed here are 6 T cell receptor beta chains from one sample, sequenced in a study of TIL therapy for anti-PD-1-resistant metastatic lung cancer. Time point denoted: pre-treatment sample, taken before nivolumab and TIL therapy. The immunoSEQ assay was v3. This table comes from immunoSEQ multiplex PCR, and its TCRdb copy is limited to in-frame clones, with some not included. The table records roughly 57,000 clones, 75% to 85% of them present only once. The material sequenced was blood, taken at baseline. These receptors all stem from a person between 25 and 80 years old with non-small cell lung cancer.

The rearrangement links TRBV19 to TRBJ2-5, with 13 bases that match TRBD2. The CDR3 extends over 15 amino acids. Unmatched junction bases numbered 8, after V lost 8 bases and J lost 5 bases. Per germline, CDR1 LNHDA and CDR2 SQIVND (reference sequence). The CDR3 coding sequence is TGTGCCAGTTCACTAGCGGGAGGGCCTGTGGAGACCCAGTACTTC. Its translation is CASSLAGGPVETQYF.

The chain links TRBV2 to TRBJ2-1; D remains ambiguous. The CDR3 has 15 residues. Trimming pared 1 base from V and 4 bases from J, leaving 11 bases between. Germline loops: CDR1 SNHLY, CDR2 FYNNEI. CDR3 sequence reads: CASSEGELLYNEQFF. The CDR3 DNA reads TGTGCCAGCAGTGAAGGTGAGCTCCTTTACAATGAGCAGTTCTTC.

This chain links TRBV5-5 with TRBJ2-7, with 12 bases fitting TRBD2. The CDR3 totals 16 residues. Germline-derived CDR1 and CDR2 are SGHKS and YYEKEE (reference sequence). V was clipped by 0 bases and J by 7 bases; unmatched bases: 8. The DNA of the CDR3 is TGTGCCAGCAGCTTGGCACTAGCGGGAGGTGCCAGGGAGCAGTACTTC. Translating it yields CASSLALAGGAREQYF.

The V and J genes are TRBV6-5 and TRBJ2-2; the match to TRBD2 covers 7 bases. This CDR3 is built from 14 residues. Germline CDR1 reads MNHEY; CDR2 reads SVGAGI. The J segment lost 0 bases and the V segment lost 10 bases, leaving 5 bases of the junction unmatched. CDR3 DNA sequence: TGTGCCACCCGTGGGGGGGCGAACACCGGGGAGCTGTTTTTT. Encoded protein: CATRGGANTGELFF.

This chain connects TRBV27 to TRBJ1-5; 9 bases are a match to TRBD1. This CDR3 spans 19 amino acids. V lost 2 bases to trimming and J lost 0 bases; unmatched junction nucleotides: 11. Per germline, CDR1 MNHEY and CDR2 SMNVEV (reference sequence). The CDR3 DNA is TGTGCCAGCAGTTTAGAGGGGGGACAGGGCAAATATAGCAATCAGCCCCAGCATTTT. It specifies CASSLEGGQGKYSNQPQHF.

The rearrangement uses TRBV6-6 and TRBJ1-5, with D unclear. The ends were cut back, 2 bases at V and 6 bases at J, with 8 bases in the middle. Germline V lookup: CDR1 MNHNY, CDR2 SVGAGI (reference sequence). This CDR3 region has 13 residues. The chain's CDR3 is CASSYGQVQPQHF. The CDR3 DNA is TGTGCCAGCAGTTACGGGCAAGTTCAGCCCCAGCATTTT.